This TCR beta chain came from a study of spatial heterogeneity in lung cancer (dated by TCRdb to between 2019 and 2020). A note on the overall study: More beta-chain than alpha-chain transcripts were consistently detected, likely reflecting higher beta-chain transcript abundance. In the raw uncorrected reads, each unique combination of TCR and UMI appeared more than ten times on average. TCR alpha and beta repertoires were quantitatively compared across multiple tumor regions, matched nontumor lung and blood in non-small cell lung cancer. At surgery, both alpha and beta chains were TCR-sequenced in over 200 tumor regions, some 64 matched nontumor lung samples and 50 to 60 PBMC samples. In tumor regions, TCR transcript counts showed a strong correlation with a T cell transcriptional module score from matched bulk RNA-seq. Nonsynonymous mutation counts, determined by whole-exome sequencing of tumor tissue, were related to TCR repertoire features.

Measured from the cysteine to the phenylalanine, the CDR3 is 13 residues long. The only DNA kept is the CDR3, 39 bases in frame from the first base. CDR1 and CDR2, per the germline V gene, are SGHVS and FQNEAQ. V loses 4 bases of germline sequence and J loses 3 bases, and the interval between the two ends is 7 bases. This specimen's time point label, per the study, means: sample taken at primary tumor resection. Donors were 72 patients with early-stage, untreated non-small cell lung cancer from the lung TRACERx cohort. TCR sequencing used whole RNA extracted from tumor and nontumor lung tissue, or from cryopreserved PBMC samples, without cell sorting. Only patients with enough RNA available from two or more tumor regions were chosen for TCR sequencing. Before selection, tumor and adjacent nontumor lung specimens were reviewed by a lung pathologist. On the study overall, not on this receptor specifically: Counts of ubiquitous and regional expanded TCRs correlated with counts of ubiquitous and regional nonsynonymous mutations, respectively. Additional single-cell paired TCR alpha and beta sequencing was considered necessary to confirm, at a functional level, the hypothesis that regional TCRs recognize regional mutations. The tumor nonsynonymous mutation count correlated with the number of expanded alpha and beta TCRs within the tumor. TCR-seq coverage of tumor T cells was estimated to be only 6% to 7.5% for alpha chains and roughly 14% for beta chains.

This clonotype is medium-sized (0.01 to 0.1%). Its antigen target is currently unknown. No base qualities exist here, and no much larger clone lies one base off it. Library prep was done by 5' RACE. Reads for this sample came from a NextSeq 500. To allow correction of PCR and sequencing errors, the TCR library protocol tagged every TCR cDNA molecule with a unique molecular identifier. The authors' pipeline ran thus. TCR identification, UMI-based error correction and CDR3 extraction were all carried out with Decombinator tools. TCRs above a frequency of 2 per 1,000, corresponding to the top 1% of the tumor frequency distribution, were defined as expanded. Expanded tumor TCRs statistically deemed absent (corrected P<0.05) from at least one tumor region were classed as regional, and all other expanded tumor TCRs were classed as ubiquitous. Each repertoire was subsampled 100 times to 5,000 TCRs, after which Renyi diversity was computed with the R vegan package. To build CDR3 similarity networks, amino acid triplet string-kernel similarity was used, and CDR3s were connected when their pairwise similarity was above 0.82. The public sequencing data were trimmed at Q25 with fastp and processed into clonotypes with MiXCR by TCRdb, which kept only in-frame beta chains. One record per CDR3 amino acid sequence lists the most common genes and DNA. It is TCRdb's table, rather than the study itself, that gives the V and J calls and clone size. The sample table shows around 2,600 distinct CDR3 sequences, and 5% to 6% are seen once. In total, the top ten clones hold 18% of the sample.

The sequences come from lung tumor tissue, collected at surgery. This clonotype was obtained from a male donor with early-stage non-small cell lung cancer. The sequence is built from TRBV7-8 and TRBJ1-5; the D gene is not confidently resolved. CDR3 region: CASSWDFNQPQHF. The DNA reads TGTGCCAGCAGCTGGGATTTCAATCAGCCCCAGCATTTT.